This TCR beta chain originates from a study of a mutant IDH1 vaccine in newly diagnosed glioma. Across the whole study: All eight of the vaccinations patients received fell in weeks 1, 3, 5, 7, 11, 15, 19 and 23. Patients were pretreated with radiotherapy, temozolomide, or both, mostly both.

This CDR3 has 13 residues. Germline CDR1 and CDR2: SQVTM and ANQGSEA. Trimming left V 6 bases short and J 3 bases short, with 14 bases between. Time point: week 23, last vaccination. Doses of 300 ug of mutant IDH1 20-mer peptide were given with topical imiquimod. Each astrocytoma in the donors was new, WHO grade 3 or 4, IDH1-mutant and ATRX-lost. The method was immunoSEQ multiplex PCR; TCRdb's version includes in-frame clones alone and lacks a portion of them. Altogether 45,000 to 65,000 clones are present, 80% to 85% being singletons, with the ten largest covering roughly 8.1%. On this clone: No antigen is known for it.

Findings and limits, study-wide: Of the patients, 80% to 95% had vaccine-induced immune responses.

Sequences were derived from PBMCs, sampled from a glioma patient whose treatment included an IDH1 peptide vaccine. The J gene is TRBJ1-1, the V gene TRBV29-1, with D possibly TRBD1 on 5 matching bases. The source of this sequence is a woman in her forties with glioma. Some clones in this sample may be carry-over from other donors' samples. DNA of the CDR3: TGCAGCGTCGGCCGGACGGGGGACACTGAAGCTTTCTTT. It is translated as CSVGRTGDTEAFF.